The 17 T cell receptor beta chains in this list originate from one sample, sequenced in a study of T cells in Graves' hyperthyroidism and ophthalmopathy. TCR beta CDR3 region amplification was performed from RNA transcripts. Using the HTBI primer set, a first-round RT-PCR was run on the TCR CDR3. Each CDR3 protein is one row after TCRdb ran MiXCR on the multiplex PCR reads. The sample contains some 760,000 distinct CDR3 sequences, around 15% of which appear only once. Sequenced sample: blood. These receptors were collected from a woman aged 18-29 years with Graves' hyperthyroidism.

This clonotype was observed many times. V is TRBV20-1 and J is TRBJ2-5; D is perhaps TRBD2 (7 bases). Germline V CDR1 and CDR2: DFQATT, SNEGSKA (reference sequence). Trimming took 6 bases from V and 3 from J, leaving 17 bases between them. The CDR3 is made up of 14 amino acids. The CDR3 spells CSARRGALEETQYF. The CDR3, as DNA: TGCAGTGCCAGACGGGGGGCGCTGGAAGAGACCCAGTACTTC.

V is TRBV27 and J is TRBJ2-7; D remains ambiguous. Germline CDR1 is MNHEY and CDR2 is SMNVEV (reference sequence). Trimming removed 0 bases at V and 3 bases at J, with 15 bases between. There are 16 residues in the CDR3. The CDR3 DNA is TGTGCCAGCAGTTTATCTCTGGATACGGCGTTCTACGAGCAGTACTTC. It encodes CASSLSLDTAFYEQYF.

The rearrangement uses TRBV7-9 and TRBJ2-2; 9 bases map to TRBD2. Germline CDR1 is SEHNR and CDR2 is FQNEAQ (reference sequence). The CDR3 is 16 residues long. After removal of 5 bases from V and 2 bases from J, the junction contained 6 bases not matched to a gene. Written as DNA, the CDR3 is TGTGCCAGCAGCCCTAGCGGGACAGTTAACACCGGGGAGCTGTTTTTT. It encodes CASSPSGTVNTGELFF. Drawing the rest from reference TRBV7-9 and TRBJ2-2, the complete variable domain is DTGVSQNPRHKITKRGQNVTFRCDPISEHNRLYWYRQTLGQGPEFLTYFQNEAQLEKSRLLSDRFSAERPKGSFSTLEIQRTEQGDSAMYLCASSPSGTVNTGELFFGEGSRLTVL.

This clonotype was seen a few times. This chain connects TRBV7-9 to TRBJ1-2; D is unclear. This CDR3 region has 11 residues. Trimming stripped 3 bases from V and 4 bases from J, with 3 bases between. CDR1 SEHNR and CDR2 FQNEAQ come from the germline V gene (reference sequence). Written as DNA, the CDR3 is TGTGCCAGCAGCTTTTTCTATGGCTACACCTTC. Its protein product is CASSFFYGYTF.

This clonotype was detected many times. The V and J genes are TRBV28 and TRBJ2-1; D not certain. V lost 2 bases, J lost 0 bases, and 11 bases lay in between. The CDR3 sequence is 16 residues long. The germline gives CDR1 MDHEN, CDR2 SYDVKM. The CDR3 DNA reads TGTGCCAGCAGTTTAATAAGATTCAGCTCCTACAATGAGCAGTTCTTC. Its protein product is CASSLIRFSSYNEQFF.

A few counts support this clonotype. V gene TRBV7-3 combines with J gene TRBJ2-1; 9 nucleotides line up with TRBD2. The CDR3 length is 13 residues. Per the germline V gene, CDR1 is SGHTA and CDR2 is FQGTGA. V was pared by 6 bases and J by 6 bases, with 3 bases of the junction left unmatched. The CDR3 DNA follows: TGTGCCAGCAGGGGGACTAGCAGCAATGAGCAGTTCTTC. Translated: CASRGTSSNEQFF. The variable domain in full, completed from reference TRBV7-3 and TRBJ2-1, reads GAGVSQTPSNKVTEKGKYVELRCDPISGHTALYWYRQSLGQGPEFLIYFQGTGAADDSGLPNDRFFAVRPEGSVSTLKIQRTERGDSAVYLCASRGTSSNEQFFGPGTRLTVL.

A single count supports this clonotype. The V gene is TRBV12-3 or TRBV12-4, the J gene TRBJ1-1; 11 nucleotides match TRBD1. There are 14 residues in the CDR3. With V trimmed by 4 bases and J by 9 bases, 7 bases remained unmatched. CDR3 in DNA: TGTGCCAGCAGTTGGACAGGGGGCGCAAGTAAAGCTTTCTTT. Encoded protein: CASSWTGGASKAFF.

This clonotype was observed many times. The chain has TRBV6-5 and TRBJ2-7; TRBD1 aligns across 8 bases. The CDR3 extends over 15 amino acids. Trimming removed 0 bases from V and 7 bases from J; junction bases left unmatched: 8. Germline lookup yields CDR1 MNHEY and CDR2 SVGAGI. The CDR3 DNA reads TGTGCCAGCAGTTACTCGAGACAGGGGCAGGGAGAGCAGTACTTC. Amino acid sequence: CASSYSRQGQGEQYF.

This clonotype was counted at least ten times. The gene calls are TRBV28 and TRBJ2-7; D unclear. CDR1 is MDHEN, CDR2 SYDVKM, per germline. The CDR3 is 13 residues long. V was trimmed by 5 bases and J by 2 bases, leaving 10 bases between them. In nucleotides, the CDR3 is TGTGCCAGCAGTCCCACCCCGACCTACGAGCAGTACTTC. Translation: CASSPTPTYEQYF.

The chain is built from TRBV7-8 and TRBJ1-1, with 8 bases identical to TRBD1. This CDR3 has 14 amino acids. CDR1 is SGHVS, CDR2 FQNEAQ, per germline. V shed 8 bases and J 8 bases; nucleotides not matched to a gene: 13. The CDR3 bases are TGTGCCAGCTTTGAATACAGGGGGGACGAAGAAGCTTTCTTT. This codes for CASFEYRGDEEAFF.

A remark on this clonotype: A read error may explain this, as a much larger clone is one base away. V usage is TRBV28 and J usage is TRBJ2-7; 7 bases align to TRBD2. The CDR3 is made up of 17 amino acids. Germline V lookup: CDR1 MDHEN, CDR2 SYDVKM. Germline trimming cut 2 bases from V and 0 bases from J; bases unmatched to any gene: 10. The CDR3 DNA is TGTGCCAGCAGTTTAGAAATGGGAGGGATATACTCCTACGAGCAGTACTTC. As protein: CASSLEMGGIYSYEQYF. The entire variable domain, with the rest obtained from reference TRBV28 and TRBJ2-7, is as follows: DVKVTQSSRYLVKRTGEKVFLECVQDMDHENMFWYRQDPGLGLRLIYFSYDVKMKEKGDIPEGYSVSREKKERFSLILESASTNQTSMYLCASSLEMGGIYSYEQYFGPGTRLTVT.

The CDR3 DNA is TGTGCCAGCAGCTTAGGGGGCGCCGTTAGCACAGATACGCAGTATTTT. It specifies CASSLGGAVSTDTQYF. The V gene is TRBV11-3, the J gene TRBJ2-3; tentative D call: TRBD1 (5 bases). Germline CDR1 and CDR2: SGHNT and YENEEA. The V and J ends lost 1 base and 0 bases respectively, with 11 bases between them. The CDR3 is 16 amino acids.

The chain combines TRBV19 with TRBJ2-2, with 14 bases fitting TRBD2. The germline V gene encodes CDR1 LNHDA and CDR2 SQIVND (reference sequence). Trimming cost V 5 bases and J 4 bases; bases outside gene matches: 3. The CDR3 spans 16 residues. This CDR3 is CASSGTSGSGTGELFF. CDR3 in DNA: TGTGCCAGTAGTGGGACTAGCGGGAGCGGCACCGGGGAGCTGTTTTTT.

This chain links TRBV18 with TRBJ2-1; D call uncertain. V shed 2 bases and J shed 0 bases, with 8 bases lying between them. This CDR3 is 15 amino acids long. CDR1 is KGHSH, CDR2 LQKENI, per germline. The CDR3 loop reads CASSPSLSSYNEQFF. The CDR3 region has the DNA TGTGCCAGCTCACCATCATTGAGCTCCTACAATGAGCAGTTCTTC.

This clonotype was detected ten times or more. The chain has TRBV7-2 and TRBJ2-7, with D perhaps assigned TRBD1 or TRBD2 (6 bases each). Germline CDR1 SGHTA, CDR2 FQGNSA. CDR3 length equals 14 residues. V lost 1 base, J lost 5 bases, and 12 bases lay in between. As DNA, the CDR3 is TGTGCCAGCAGCTTAGTTCCGGGGGCAGACGAGCAGTACTTC. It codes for CASSLVPGADEQYF.

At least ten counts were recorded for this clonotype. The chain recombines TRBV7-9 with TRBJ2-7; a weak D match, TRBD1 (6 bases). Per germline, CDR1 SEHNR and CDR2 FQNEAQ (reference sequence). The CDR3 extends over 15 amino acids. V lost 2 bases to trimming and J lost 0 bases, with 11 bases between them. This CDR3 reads CASSLYGDISYEQYF. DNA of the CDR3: TGTGCCAGCAGCTTATACGGGGACATCTCCTACGAGCAGTACTTC.

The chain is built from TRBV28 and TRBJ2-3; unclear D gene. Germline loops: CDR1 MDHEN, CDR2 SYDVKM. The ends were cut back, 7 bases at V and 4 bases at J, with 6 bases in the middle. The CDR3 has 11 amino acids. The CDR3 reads CASTTADTQYF. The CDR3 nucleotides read TGTGCCAGCACCACGGCAGATACGCAGTATTTT.